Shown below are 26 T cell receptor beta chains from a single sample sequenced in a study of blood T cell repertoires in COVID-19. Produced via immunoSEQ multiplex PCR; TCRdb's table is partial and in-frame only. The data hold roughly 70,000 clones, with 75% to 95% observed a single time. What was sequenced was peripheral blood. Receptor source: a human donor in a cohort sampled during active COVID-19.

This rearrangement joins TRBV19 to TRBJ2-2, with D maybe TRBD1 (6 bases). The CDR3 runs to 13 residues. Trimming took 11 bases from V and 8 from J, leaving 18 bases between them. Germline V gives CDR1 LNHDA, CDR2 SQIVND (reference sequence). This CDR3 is CAAAGVPGGELFF. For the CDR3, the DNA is TGTGCCGCGGCAGGGGTCCCAGGTGGGGAGCTGTTTTTT.

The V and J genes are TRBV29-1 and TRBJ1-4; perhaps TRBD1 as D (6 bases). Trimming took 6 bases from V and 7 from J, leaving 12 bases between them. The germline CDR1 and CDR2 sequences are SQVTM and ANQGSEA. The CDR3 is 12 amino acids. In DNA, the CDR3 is TGCAGCGTGCAGGGGTCTGGTGAAAAACTGTTTTTT. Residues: CSVQGSGEKLFF.

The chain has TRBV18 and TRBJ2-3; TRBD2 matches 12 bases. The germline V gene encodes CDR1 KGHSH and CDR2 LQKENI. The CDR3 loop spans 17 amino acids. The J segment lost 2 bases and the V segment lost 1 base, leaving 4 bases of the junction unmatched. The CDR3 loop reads CASSPLGLAGITDTQYF. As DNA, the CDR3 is TGTGCCAGCTCACCACTTGGACTAGCGGGAATCACAGATACGCAGTATTTT.

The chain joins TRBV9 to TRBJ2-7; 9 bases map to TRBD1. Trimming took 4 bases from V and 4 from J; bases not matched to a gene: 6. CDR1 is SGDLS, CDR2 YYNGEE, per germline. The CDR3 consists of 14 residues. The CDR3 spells CASSFGQGPYEQYF. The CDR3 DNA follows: TGTGCCAGCAGCTTCGGACAGGGGCCATACGAGCAGTACTTC. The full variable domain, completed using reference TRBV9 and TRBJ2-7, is DSGVTQTPKHLITATGQRVTLRCSPRSGDLSVYWYQQSLDQGLQFLIQYYNGEERAKGNILERFSAQQFPDLHSELNLSSLELGDSALYFCASSFGQGPYEQYFGPGTRLTVT.

The CDR3 DNA sequence: TGTGCCAGCAGCCAACCTCCGGGTGGGGGGGGCCAGGATACGCAGTATTTT. This encodes CASSQPPGGGGQDTQYF. This rearrangement joins TRBV4-2 to TRBJ2-3; weak D call: TRBD2 (7 bases). CDR1 is LGHNA, CDR2 YNFKEQ, per germline. CDR3 size: 17 residues. Trimming took off 2 bases at V and 6 bases at J, with 21 bases between the two ends.

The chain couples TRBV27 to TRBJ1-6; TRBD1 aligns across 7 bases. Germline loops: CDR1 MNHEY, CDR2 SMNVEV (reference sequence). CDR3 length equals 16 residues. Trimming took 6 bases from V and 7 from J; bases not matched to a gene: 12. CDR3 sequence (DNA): TGTGCCAGCAGACGCCCGAGGGGGCGGCGGAATTCACCCCTCCACTTT. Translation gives CASRRPRGRRNSPLHF.

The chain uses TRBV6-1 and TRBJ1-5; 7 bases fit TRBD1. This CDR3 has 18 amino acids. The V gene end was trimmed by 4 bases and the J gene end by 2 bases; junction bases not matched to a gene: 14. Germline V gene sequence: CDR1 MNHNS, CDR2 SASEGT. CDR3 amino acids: CASSGRQGLGLGNQPQHF. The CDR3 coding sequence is TGTGCCAGCAGTGGGAGACAGGGCTTGGGATTGGGCAATCAGCCCCAGCATTTT.

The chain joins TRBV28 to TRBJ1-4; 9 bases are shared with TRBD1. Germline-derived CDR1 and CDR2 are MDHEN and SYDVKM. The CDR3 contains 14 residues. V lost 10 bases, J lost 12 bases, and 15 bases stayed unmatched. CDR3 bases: TGTGCCACCGAAGCCGGACAGGGGTTTGTGGAACTGTTTTTT. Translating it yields CATEAGQGFVELFF.

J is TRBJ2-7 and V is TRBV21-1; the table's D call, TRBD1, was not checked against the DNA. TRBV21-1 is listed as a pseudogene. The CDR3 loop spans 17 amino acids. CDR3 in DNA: TGTGCCAGCAGCAAAGCCGTCCGCCAGGGCCACTCCTACGAGCAGTACTTC. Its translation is CASSKAVRQGHSYEQYF.

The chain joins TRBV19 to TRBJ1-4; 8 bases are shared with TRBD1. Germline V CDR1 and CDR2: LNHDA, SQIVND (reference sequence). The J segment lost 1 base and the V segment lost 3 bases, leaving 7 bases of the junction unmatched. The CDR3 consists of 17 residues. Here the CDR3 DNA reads TGTGCCAGTAGTATTGGGACAGGTATTTTAACTAATGAAAAACTGTTTTTT. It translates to CASSIGTGILTNEKLFF. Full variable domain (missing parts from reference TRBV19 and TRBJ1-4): DGGITQSPKYLFRKEGQNVTLSCEQNLNHDAMYWYRQDPGQGLRLIYYSQIVNDFQKGDIAEGYSVSREKKESFPLTVTSAQKNPTAFYLCASSIGTGILTNEKLFFGSGTQLSVL.

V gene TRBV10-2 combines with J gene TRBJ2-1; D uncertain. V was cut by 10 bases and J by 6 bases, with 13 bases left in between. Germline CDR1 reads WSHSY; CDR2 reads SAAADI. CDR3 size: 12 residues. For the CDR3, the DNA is TGCGCCACCCGGCAACCGGGCAATGAGCAGTTCTTC. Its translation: CATRQPGNEQFF.

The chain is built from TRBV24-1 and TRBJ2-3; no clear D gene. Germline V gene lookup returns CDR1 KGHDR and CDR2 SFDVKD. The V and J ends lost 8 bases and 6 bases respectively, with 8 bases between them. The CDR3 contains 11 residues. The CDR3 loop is CATMLYDTQYF. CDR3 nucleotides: TGTGCCACCATGTTATATGATACGCAGTATTTT.

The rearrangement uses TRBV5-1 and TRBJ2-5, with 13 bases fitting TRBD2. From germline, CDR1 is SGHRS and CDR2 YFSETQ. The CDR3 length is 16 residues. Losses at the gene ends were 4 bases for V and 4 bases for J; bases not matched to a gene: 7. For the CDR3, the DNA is TGCGCCAGCAGCCCCGGGACTAGCGGGGAGGGAGAGACCCAGTACTTC. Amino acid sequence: CASSPGTSGEGETQYF.

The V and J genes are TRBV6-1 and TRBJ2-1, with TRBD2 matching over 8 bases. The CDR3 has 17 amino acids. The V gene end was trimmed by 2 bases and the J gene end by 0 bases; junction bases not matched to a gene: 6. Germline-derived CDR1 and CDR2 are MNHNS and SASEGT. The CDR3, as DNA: TGTGCCAGCAGTGAATACCTAGCGGGCAACTCCTACAATGAGCAGTTCTTC. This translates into CASSEYLAGNSYNEQFF.

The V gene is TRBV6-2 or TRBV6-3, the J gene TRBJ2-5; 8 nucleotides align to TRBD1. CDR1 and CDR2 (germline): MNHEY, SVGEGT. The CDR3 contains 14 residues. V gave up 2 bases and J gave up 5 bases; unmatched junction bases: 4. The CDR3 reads CASSYVGQGETQYF. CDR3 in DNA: TGTGCCAGCAGTTACGTCGGACAGGGTGAGACCCAGTACTTC.

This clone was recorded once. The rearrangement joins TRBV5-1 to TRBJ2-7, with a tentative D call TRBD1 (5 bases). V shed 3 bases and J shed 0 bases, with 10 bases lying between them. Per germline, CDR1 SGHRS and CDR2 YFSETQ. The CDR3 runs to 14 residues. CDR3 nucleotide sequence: TGCGCCAGCAGCTGGGCCGACAGCTCCTACGAGCAGTACTTC. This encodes CASSWADSSYEQYF.

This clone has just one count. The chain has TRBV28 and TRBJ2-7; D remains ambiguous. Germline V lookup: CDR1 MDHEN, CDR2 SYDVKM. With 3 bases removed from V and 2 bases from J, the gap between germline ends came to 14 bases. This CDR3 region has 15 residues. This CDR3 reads CASSFLGLGTYEQYF. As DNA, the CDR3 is TGTGCCAGCAGTTTCCTAGGTCTGGGTACCTACGAGCAGTACTTC.

In DNA, the CDR3 is TGTGCCAGCAGTTTAGTAGCAGGGGCCCAGTACTTC. Its translation: CASSLVAGAQYF. V usage is TRBV12-3 or TRBV12-4 and J usage is TRBJ2-5, with TRBD1 as a possible D gene (6 bases). This CDR3 spans 12 amino acids. V shed 1 base and J shed 9 bases, with 9 bases lying between them.

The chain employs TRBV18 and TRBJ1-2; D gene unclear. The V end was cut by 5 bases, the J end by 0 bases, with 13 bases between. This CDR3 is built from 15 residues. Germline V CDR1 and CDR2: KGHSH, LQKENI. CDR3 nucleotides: TGTGCCAGCTCAGAGGGAACTTTCGCTAACTATGGCTACACCTTC. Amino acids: CASSEGTFANYGYTF. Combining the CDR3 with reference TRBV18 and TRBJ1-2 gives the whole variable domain NAGVMQNPRHLVRRRGQEARLRCSPMKGHSHVYWYRQLPEEGLKFMVYLQKENIIDESGMPKERFSAEFPKEGPSILRIQQVVRGDSAAYFCASSEGTFANYGYTFGSGTRLTVV.

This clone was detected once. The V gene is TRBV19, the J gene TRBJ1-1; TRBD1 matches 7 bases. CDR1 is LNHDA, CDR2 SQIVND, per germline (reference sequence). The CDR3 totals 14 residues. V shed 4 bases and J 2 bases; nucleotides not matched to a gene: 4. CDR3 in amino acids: CASSNTGANTEAFF. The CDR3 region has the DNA TGTGCCAGTAGTAACACAGGGGCAAACACTGAAGCTTTCTTT.

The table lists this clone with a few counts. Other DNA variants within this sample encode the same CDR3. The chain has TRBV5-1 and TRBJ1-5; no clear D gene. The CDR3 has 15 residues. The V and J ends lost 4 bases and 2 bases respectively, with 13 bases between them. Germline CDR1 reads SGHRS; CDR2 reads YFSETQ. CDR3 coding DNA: TGCGCCAGCAGCCTGGACGTCGGAGGCAATCAGCCCCAGCATTTT. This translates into CASSLDVGGNQPQHF.

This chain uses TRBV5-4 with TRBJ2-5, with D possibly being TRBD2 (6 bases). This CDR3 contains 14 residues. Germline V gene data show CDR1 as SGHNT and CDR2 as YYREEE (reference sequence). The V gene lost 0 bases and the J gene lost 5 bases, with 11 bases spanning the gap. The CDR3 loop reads CASSLGRGGETQYF. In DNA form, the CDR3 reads TGTGCCAGCAGCTTGGGGCGGGGCGGGGAGACCCAGTACTTC.

The DNA for the CDR3 is TGTGCCAGCAGCGGGACAGGGAATAATTCACCCCTCCACTTT. The encoded protein is CASSGTGNNSPLHF. This sequence joins TRBV28 and TRBJ1-6, with 9 bases identical to TRBD1. Germline V gene data show CDR1 as MDHEN and CDR2 as SYDVKM. The CDR3 is 14 residues long. After removal of 6 bases from V and 5 bases from J, the junction contained 2 bases not matched to a gene. Looking up the rest from reference TRBV28 and TRBJ1-6 gives the full variable domain: DVKVTQSSRYLVKRTGEKVFLECVQDMDHENMFWYRQDPGLGLRLIYFSYDVKMKEKGDIPEGYSVSREKKERFSLILESASTNQTSMYLCASSGTGNNSPLHFGNGTRLTVT.

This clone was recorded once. The CDR3: CASSLVSSGAQVYEQYF. The CDR3 DNA reads TGCGCCAGCAGCTTGGTTTCCAGCGGGGCCCAGGTCTACGAGCAGTACTTC. The rearrangement joins TRBV5-1 to TRBJ2-7; the match to TRBD2 covers 7 bases. V lost 0 bases to trimming and J lost 3 bases; unmatched junction nucleotides: 12. Germline CDR1 reads SGHRS; CDR2 reads YFSETQ. This CDR3 is built from 17 residues. The variable domain in full, completed from reference TRBV5-1 and TRBJ2-7, reads KAGVTQTPRYLIKTRGQQVTLSCSPISGHRSVSWYQQTPGQGLQFLFEYFSETQRNKGNFPGRFSGRQFSNSRSEMNVSTLELGDSALYLCASSLVSSGAQVYEQYFGPGTRLTVT.

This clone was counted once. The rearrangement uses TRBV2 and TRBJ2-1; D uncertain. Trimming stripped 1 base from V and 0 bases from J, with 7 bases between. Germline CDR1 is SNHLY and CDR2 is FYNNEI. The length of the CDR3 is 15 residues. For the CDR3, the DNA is TGTGCCAGCAGTGAAGGGTCAGGCTCCTACAATGAGCAGTTCTTC. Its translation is CASSEGSGSYNEQFF.

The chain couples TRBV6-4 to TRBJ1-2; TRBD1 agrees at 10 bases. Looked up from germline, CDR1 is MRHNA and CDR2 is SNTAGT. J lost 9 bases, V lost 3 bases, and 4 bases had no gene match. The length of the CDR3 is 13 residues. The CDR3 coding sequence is TGTGCCAGCAGTGAGGGACAGGGGATGAGCTACACCTTC. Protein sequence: CASSEGQGMSYTF.